The present T cell receptor beta chain was sequenced within a study of T cells in localized non-small cell lung cancer (dated by TCRdb to 2018 to 2021). With respect to the entire study: T cell repertoires of some 240 early-stage NSCLC patients were analyzed, with tumors being compared against uninvolved tumor-adjacent lungs. All 230 or so NSCLC patients in the cohort were treatment-naive and had localized lung tumors that were resected. The mean age of the NSCLC patients was roughly 63 years, with 130 or so men and around 100 women. The full study reports these points: A median of 57 of the top 100 tumor clones were detected in paired uninvolved adjacent lung, and approximately 28 of these tumor clones were also found among the top 100 clones of the paired uninvolved adjacent lung. The highest T cell clonality was observed in uninvolved tumor-adjacent lung, where clonality exceeded that of tumor, suggesting that antigenic responses were more focused in uninvolved tumor-adjacent lung. Because multi-region sequencing of the tumors was not done, intratumor heterogeneity could not be ruled out. Higher blood T cell density associated with longer overall survival, while higher adjacent-lung clonality associated with shorter survival. Since the design was exploratory, TCR variables were selected using unadjusted p-values with no false-discovery rate correction.

The immunoSEQ Assay was used to sequence TCR beta CDR3 regions from DNA. In the authors' own workflow: T cell density was computed as TCR beta template counts normalized to usable DNA estimated by amplifying housekeeping genes. Richness was estimated with the preseqR package, extrapolating to 400,000 templates for PBMC samples and 120,000 templates for tissue samples. Clonality was taken to be one minus Pielou's evenness. Differential abundance testing on productive amino-acid clonotypes, with a minimum total count of 5 and an alpha of 0.1, was used to identify tissue-enriched TCRs. Repertoire overlap between compartments was quantified with the Jaccard Index and Morisita Overlap Index. GLIPH grouped TCR beta CDR3s together with public tetramer-defined viral CDR3s, and a viral motif had to include at least three viral sequences and show V-gene enrichment. TCRdb stores this immuneACCESS table with in-frame sequences only. Part of the clones is absent; in the studies checked, under half of the shortfall reflects unresolved V genes, and no reason is known for the rest. The DNA gave D and trimming, while V, J and clone size come from that table. The sample data list about 25,000 clones, and about 93% of these were observed just once. Approximately 2.7% of the sample comes from the top ten.

Points on this clone: There is no known antigen for this receptor. No qualities accompany the bases; no much larger clone lies one base away.

CDR1 SGHVS and CDR2 FQNEAQ are derived from the germline V gene. Trimming at the junction amounts to 1 base on V and 16 bases on J, and the germline ends lie 13 bases apart. The CDR3 numbers 12 residues from cysteine through phenylalanine. The kept DNA is CDR3 alone, 36 bases in frame from the first base. At diagnosis, tumor, uninvolved tumor-adjacent lung and peripheral blood were collected and then preserved as a mix of FFPE and fresh-frozen material. For TCR repertoire profiling, the blood samples were analyzed as peripheral blood mononuclear cells. Source: peripheral blood, taken before any cancer treatment. The sequence was obtained from a woman aged 35 to 70 with stage I lung adenocarcinoma. The chain is made from TRBV7-8 and TRBJ2-2, and TRBD2 may be the D gene, going by 6 matching bases. In nucleotides, the sequence is TGTGCCAGCAGCTTAGTGGAGGGTGGGCCGTTTTTT. It translates as CASSLVEGGPFF.